These T cell receptor beta chains were read from a single sample in a study of T cells in Graves' hyperthyroidism and ophthalmopathy. TCRdb used MiXCR to reprocess the multiplex PCR reads, holding one entry per CDR3 protein. The sample shows 550,000 to 700,000 distinct CDR3 sequences, 35% to 55% of them seen only once. The sequenced sample was peripheral blood or thyroid tissue (not recorded which). The origin of the receptors is an adult woman with Graves' disease, either hyperthyroidism or ophthalmopathy (not recorded which). The CDR3 runs from the conserved cysteine through the conserved F or W. A D gene is named only where the DNA matches it firmly. Expanded clones get a size class; other rows say once, few or many, or leave the size out.

d_call | j_call | v_call | clone_size | cdr3_aa | cdr3_nt
- | TRBJ1-5 | TRBV19 | many | CASSPAWAGEDQPQHF | TGTGCCAGTAGTCCCGCCTGGGCAGGGGAGGATCAGCCCCAGCATTTT
TRBD1 | TRBJ1-2 | TRBV20-1 | - | CSARTGDSGYGYTF | TGCAGTGCTAGGACAGGGGACAGTGGCTATGGCTACACCTTC
TRBD1 | TRBJ2-2 | TRBV7-9 | few | CASSQGQGANTGELFF | TGTGCCAGCAGCCAGGGACAGGGGGCGAACACCGGGGAGCTGTTTTTT
TRBD1 | TRBJ1-4 | TRBV12-3/TRBV12-4 | many | CASSLTGGAEKLFF | TGTGCCAGCAGCCTGACAGGGGGAGCGGAAAAACTGTTTTTT
- | TRBJ1-5 | TRBV10-2 | many | CASSVGRFQPQHF | TGCGCCAGCAGTGTCGGGAGGTTCCAGCCCCAGCATTTT
- | TRBJ2-5 | TRBV25-1 | - | CASSASLLETQYF | TGTGCCAGCAGTGCTAGTTTGCTCGAGACCCAGTACTTC
- | TRBJ2-7 | TRBV27 | - | CASSLGAYSYEQYF | TGTGCCAGCAGTTTAGGCGCCTACTCCTACGAGCAGTACTTC
TRBD1 | TRBJ1-6 | TRBV2 | many | CASSPRPYGTEISPLHF | TGTGCCAGCAGTCCGAGACCCTATGGGACAGAAATTTCACCCCTCCACTTT
- | TRBJ1-5 | TRBV4-1 | many | CASSQGDSNQPQHF | TGTGCCAGCAGCCAGGGCGACAGCAATCAGCCCCAGCATTTT
- | TRBJ1-5 | TRBV2 | many | CASSVETGAQPQHF | TGTGCCAGCAGTGTTGAGACAGGAGCCCAGCCCCAGCATTTT
TRBD2 | TRBJ2-5 | TRBV7-9 | - | CASSWTSGREGKTQYF | TGTGCCAGCAGCTGGACTAGCGGGAGGGAGGGAAAGACCCAGTACTTC
- | TRBJ1-2 | TRBV14 | once | CASRRLGGIYGYTF | TGTGCCAGCAGACGGTTGGGCGGAATCTATGGCTACACCTTC
- | TRBJ1-5 | TRBV29-1 | many | CSVELPGFNQPQHF | TGCAGCGTTGAATTGCCGGGATTCAATCAGCCCCAGCATTTT
- | TRBJ1-1 | TRBV29-1 | once | CSVELGHLNTEAFF | TGCAGCGTTGAACTTGGACACCTGAACACTGAAGCTTTCTTT
- | TRBJ1-6 | TRBV10-1 | once | CASNGFLDSPLHF | TGCGCCAGCAACGGGTTCTTGGATTCACCCCTCCACTTT
TRBD1 | TRBJ1-4 | TRBV7-4 | - | CASSLAGGLEKLFF | TGTGCCAGCAGCTTGGCAGGGGGGCTCGAAAAACTGTTTTTT
- | TRBJ2-2 | TRBV11-2 | many | CASSFYRPDTGELFF | TGTGCCAGCAGCTTCTATCGACCAGACACCGGGGAGCTGTTTTTT
TRBD1 | TRBJ1-2 | TRBV7-9 | - | CASSHGQGANYGYTF | TGTGCCAGCAGCCACGGACAGGGCGCTAACTATGGCTACACCTTC
TRBD2 | TRBJ2-5 | TRBV5-1 | many | CASAGAGGETQYF | TGCGCCAGCGCTGGAGCGGGAGGAGAGACCCAGTACTTC
TRBD1 | TRBJ2-5 | TRBV7-3 | once | CASSNRQGGGQYF | TGTGCCAGCAGCAACCGACAGGGTGGGGGCCAGTACTTC
- | TRBJ2-5 | TRBV18 | many | CASSPPGEETQYF | TGTGCCAGCTCACCGCCGGGAGAAGAGACCCAGTACTTC
- | TRBJ1-2 | TRBV29-1 | few | CTDNVGGYTF | TGCACCGACAATGTGGGTGGCTACACCTTC
- | TRBJ2-2 | TRBV5-8 | many | CASSGQSNTGELFF | TGTGCCAGCAGCGGACAGTCGAACACCGGGGAGCTGTTTTTT
TRBD1 | TRBJ1-1 | TRBV7-6 | - | CASSLLQGARAFF | TGTGCCAGCAGCTTACTTCAGGGGGCGCGAGCTTTCTTT
TRBD2 | TRBJ2-5 | TRBV2 | - | CASSPTSGTRQETQYF | TGTGCCAGCAGCCCAACTAGCGGGACCCGCCAAGAGACCCAGTACTTC
- | TRBJ1-6 | TRBV11-1 | - | CASSISPLHF | TGTGCCAGCAGCATTTCACCCCTCCACTTT
TRBD1 | TRBJ2-7 | TRBV11-2 | many | CASSPPGQGVYEQYF | TGTGCCAGCAGTCCTCCGGGACAGGGCGTCTACGAGCAGTACTTC
- | TRBJ1-2 | TRBV5-5 | many | CASSETDIYGYTF | TGTGCCAGCAGCGAGACAGATATCTATGGCTACACCTTC
- | TRBJ2-2 | TRBV6-6 | - | CAGTNSGTGTGELFF | TGTGCCGGAACCAATAGCGGGACAGGCACCGGGGAGCTGTTTTTT
- | TRBJ1-6 | TRBV10-3 | many | CATQVSSTNSPLHF | TGTGCCACCCAGGTGTCTAGTACCAATTCACCCCTCCACTTT
TRBD1 | TRBJ1-2 | TRBV7-9 | - | CASSATGTEYGYTF | TGTGCCAGCAGCGCTACCGGGACAGAGTATGGCTACACCTTC
- | TRBJ2-7 | TRBV20-1 | many | CSARDRLGVSYEQYF | TGCAGTGCTAGAGATAGGTTGGGGGTTTCCTACGAGCAGTACTTC
- | TRBJ2-7 | TRBV6-5 | many | CASSYLPSDEQYF | TGTGCCAGCAGTTACCTCCCCTCCGACGAGCAGTACTTC
TRBD1 | TRBJ2-7 | TRBV7-3 | few | CASSSSGQAYEQYF | TGTGCCAGCAGCTCATCAGGACAGGCCTACGAGCAGTACTTC
TRBD1 | TRBJ1-2 | TRBV2 | few | CASMQDRGPGYTF | TGTGCCAGCATGCAGGACAGGGGGCCTGGCTACACCTTC
- | TRBJ1-4 | TRBV6-6 | - | CASSFRPSGRAGEKLFF | TGTGCCAGCAGTTTTCGTCCTAGCGGGAGGGCCGGGGAAAAACTGTTTTTT
- | TRBJ2-2 | TRBV20-1 | many | CSARGKGKNTGELFF | TGCAGTGCGCGGGGAAAGGGGAAGAACACCGGGGAGCTGTTTTTT
- | TRBJ2-5 | TRBV14 | - | CASSQDRFSGQETQYF | TGTGCCAGCAGCCAAGATCGGTTTAGCGGCCAAGAGACCCAGTACTTC
TRBD1 | TRBJ1-3 | TRBV5-4 | many | CASSQGQLSGNTIYF | TGTGCCAGCAGCCAGGGACAGCTCTCTGGAAACACCATATATTTT
TRBD1 | TRBJ2-3 | TRBV9 | once | CASSNGDRESDTQYF | TGTGCCAGCAGCAACGGGGACAGGGAATCAGATACGCAGTATTTT
- | TRBJ1-2 | TRBV5-6 | few | CASSLVDGGYGYTF | TGTGCCAGCAGCTTGGTGGACGGTGGGTATGGCTACACCTTC
TRBD1 | TRBJ2-7 | TRBV9 | many | CASSPRDREYEQYF | TGTGCCAGCAGCCCCCGGGACAGGGAGTACGAGCAGTACTTC
- | TRBJ2-5 | TRBV20-1 | - | CSARVVWGEETQYF | TGCAGTGCTAGAGTCGTGTGGGGCGAAGAGACCCAGTACTTC
- | TRBJ1-1 | TRBV2 | - | CASMGGNEAFF | TGTGCCAGCATGGGGGGAAATGAAGCTTTCTTT
- | TRBJ2-5 | TRBV7-2 | few | CASSLEGAGQETQYF | TGTGCCAGCAGCTTAGAAGGGGCAGGACAAGAGACCCAGTACTTC
- | TRBJ2-7 | TRBV5-1 | - | CASSPGVGVYEQYF | TGCGCCAGCAGCCCCGGCGTTGGAGTTTACGAGCAGTACTTC
- | TRBJ1-5 | TRBV10-3 | - | CAISGTRGDQPQHF | TGTGCCATCAGTGGTACTAGGGGGGACCAGCCCCAGCATTTT
- | TRBJ1-4 | TRBV29-1 | once | CSVAFRGEKLFF | TGCAGCGTTGCGTTCAGGGGTGAAAAACTGTTTTTT
TRBD1 | TRBJ1-2 | TRBV2 | - | CASSYSGRDRDGYTF | TGTGCCAGCAGTTACTCAGGAAGGGACAGGGATGGCTACACCTTC
- | TRBJ1-1 | TRBV6-4 | many | CASSDIRMKGTNTEAFF | TGTGCCAGCAGTGACATTCGGATGAAGGGGACGAACACTGAAGCTTTCTTT
- | TRBJ2-7 | TRBV6-6 | many | CASKTGINYEQYF | TGTGCCAGCAAAACAGGGATCAACTACGAGCAGTACTTC
TRBD1 | TRBJ1-2 | TRBV2 | few | CASSDGRGGNIRYTF | TGTGCCAGCAGTGATGGCAGGGGGGGTAACATCCGCTACACCTTC
- | TRBJ2-3 | TRBV25-1 | many | CASSHGQGNTDTQYF | TGTGCCAGCAGTCATGGGCAGGGGAACACAGATACGCAGTATTTT
- | TRBJ2-7 | TRBV10-3 | many | CAISEGGRGYEQYF | TGTGCCATCAGCGAGGGCGGAAGGGGCTACGAGCAGTACTTC
- | TRBJ2-2 | TRBV7-2 | - | CASGQMNTGELFF | TGTGCCAGTGGACAGATGAACACCGGGGAGCTGTTTTTT
- | TRBJ1-2 | TRBV20-1 | few | CSASRQSNYGYTF | TGCAGTGCTAGTAGGCAGTCGAACTATGGCTACACCTTC
- | TRBJ1-6 | TRBV2 | many | CASLPTAGGKHVLHF | TGTGCCAGCCTCCCCACGGCTGGGGGGAAGCACGTCCTCCACTTT
- | TRBJ1-2 | TRBV6-5 | few | CASSLYPQGGTDGYTF | TGTGCCAGCAGTTTATACCCCCAAGGGGGAACGGATGGCTACACCTTC
TRBD1 | TRBJ2-2 | TRBV29-1 | many | CSVDGGQGNTGELFF | TGCAGCGTTGATGGTGGACAGGGGAACACCGGGGAGCTGTTTTTT
- | TRBJ2-7 | TRBV28 | many | CASSGLSRISYEQYF | TGTGCCAGCAGCGGGCTTAGCAGGATCTCCTACGAGCAGTACTTC